This TCR beta chain was sequenced during a study of human T cells and chemical hapten exposure. This clonotype came up many times. TCRdb re-called the RACE reads through MiXCR, storing one row per CDR3 protein. Altogether more than 75,000 distinct CDR3 sequences are present, 9.3% being singletons, with the ten largest covering more than 2%. The junction had 4 bases not matched to a gene; V was cut back by 1 base and J by 9 bases. CDR1 is SGHDT, CDR2 YYEEEE, per germline. The CDR3 contains 15 residues. Time point meaning: patch test 2, 6 weeks after DPC sensitization. As to treatment: therapeutic diphenylcyclopropenone sensitization with weekly scalp DPC.

The sample here was whole blood, taken in connection with sensitization to the hapten diphenylcyclopropenone (DPC). The chain is built from TRBV5-6 and TRBJ1-6, with 10 bases that match TRBD1. The TCR comes from a woman aged 40 to 50 with alopecia areata. Some clones in this sample may be carry-over from other donors' samples. The CDR3 region has the DNA TGTGCCAGCAGCTTGAGACAGGGGGCGGTTTCACCCCTCCACTTT. Amino acid sequence: CASSLRQGAVSPLHF.